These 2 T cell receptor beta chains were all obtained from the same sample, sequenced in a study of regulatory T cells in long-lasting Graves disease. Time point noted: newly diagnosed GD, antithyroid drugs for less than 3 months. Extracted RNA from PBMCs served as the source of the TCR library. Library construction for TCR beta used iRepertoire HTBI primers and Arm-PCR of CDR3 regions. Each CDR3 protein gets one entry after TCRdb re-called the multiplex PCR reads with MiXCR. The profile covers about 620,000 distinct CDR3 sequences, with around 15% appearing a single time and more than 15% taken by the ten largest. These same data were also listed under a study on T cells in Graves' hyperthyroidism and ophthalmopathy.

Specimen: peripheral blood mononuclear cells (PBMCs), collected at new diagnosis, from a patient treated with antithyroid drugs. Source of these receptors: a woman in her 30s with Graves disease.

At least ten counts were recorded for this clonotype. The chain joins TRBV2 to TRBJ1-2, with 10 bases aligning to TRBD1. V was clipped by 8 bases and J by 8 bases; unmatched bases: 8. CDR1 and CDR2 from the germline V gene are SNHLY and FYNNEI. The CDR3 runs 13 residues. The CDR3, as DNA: TGTGCCAGCCGGGGACAGGGGATTTGGGGCTACACCTTC. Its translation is CASRGQGIWGYTF.

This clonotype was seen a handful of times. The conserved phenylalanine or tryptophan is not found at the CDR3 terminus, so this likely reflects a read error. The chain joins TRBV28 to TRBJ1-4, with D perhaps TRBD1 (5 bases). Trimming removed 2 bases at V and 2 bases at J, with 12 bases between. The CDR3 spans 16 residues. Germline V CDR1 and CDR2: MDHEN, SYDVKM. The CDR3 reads CASSLGGKSTNEKLFL. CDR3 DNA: TGTGCCAGCAGTTTAGGGGGAAAGTCTACTAATGAAAAACTGTTTCTT.